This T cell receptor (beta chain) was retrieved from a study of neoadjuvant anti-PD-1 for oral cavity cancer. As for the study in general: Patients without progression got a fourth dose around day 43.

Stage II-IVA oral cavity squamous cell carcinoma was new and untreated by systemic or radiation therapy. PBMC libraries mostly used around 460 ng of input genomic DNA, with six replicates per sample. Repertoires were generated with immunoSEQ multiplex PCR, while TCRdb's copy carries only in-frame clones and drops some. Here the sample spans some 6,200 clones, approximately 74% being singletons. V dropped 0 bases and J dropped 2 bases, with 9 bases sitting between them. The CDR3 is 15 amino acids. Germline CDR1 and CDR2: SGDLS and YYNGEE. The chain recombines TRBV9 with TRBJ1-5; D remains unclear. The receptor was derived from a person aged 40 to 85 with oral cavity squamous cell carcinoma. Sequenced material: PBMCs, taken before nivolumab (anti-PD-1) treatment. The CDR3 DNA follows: TGTGCCAGCAGCGTAGGTGCTGGGGGCAATCAGCCCCAGCATTTT. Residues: CASSVGAGGNQPQHF.